This TCR beta chain stems from a study of regulatory T cells in long-lasting Graves disease. Libraries of TCR beta came from iRepertoire HTBI primers plus Arm-PCR of CDR3 regions. MiXCR, applied by TCRdb to the multiplex PCR reads, yields one record per CDR3 protein. The table has 400,000 to 500,000 distinct CDR3 sequences, 22% seen once. The CDR3 is made up of 13 amino acids. Trimming stripped 5 bases from V and 5 bases from J, with 16 bases between. Per germline, CDR1 SQVTM and CDR2 ANQGSEA. As for time point: persistent/refractory GD, antithyroid drugs over 5 years with positive TRAb. From RNA extracted from PBMCs, the TCR library was made. This clonotype was counted ten times or more.

The receptor comes from a female donor with Graves disease. This sample comprised peripheral blood mononuclear cells (PBMCs), obtained when the disease was refractory, from a patient treated with antithyroid drugs. This chain uses TRBV29-1 with TRBJ2-7; D may be TRBD2 (5 bases). The DNA for the CDR3 is TGCAGCGTTAAGTCCGGGATTTTCGACGAGCAGTACTTC. This codes for CSVKSGIFDEQYF.